The present T cell receptor beta chain was sequenced within a study of OX40 agonist ivuxolimab in advanced cancers. Looking at the study overall: Patients assigned to dose escalation were diagnosed with hepatocellular carcinoma, melanoma, renal cell or head and neck cancer.

Overall study results and limits: The work left the antigen specificity of expanded peripheral T cells undetermined. Low normalized clonal expansion also occurred in some nonresponding patients. CD4+ and CD8+ T cells in blood underwent clonal expansion by week 6 at 0.1 to 3.0 mg/kg.

A note on this clone: Its antigen is as yet unknown.

The germline gives CDR1 SGHDT, CDR2 YYEEEE. The V end lost 3 bases, the J end lost 7 bases, and 14 bases lay between the germline ends. CDR3 size: 14 residues. The method was immunoSEQ multiplex PCR; TCRdb's version includes in-frame clones alone and lacks a portion of them. Found here are tens of thousands of clones, about nine tenths of them singletons; the top ten hold around 30%. The clonotype originates from an adult with an advanced solid tumor such as melanoma, head and neck, liver or kidney cancer. The sample was CD4+ or CD8+ T cells sorted from blood, taken in a trial of the OX40 agonist ivuxolimab. V is TRBV5-6 and J is TRBJ2-1; weak D call: TRBD1 (8 bases). As DNA, the CDR3 is TGTGCCAGCAGCTCGACAGGGGAGGGGAATGAGCAGTTCTTC. Translating it yields CASSSTGEGNEQFF.